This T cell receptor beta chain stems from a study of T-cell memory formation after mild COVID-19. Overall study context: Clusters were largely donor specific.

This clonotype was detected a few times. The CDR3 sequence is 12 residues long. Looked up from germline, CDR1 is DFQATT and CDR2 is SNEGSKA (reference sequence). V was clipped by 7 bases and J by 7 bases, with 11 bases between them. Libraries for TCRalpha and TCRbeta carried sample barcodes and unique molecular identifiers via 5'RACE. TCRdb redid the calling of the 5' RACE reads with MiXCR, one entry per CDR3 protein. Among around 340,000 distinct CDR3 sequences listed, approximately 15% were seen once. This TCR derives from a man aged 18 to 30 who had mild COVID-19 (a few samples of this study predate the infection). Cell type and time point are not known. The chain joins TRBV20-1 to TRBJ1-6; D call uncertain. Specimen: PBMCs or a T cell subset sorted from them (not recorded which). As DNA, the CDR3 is TGCAGTGTCGGACCCTTCAATTCACCCCTCCACTTT. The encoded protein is CSVGPFNSPLHF.